In its sample, the clone carrying this T cell receptor beta chain was seen many times. Its antigen is not identified. CDR1 is SGHRS, CDR2 YFSETQ, per germline. There are 15 residues in the CDR3. The J segment lost 4 bases and the V segment lost 4 bases, leaving 8 bases of the junction unmatched. Constant-segment primers were used for 5'RACE, and the resulting TCR alpha and TCR beta cDNA libraries carried sample barcodes and UMIs. One entry per CDR3 protein results from TCRdb running MiXCR on the 5' RACE reads. The table records some 40,000 distinct CDR3 sequences, about 7.1% of them present only once. This sample was taken from a study of T-cell memory formation after mild COVID-19. Study outcomes and limitations: A subset of responding clones appeared in pre-infection memory, suggesting cross-reactive memory joined.

The TCR originated in a man between 18 and 35 years old who had mild COVID-19 (a few samples of this study predate the infection). Cell type and time point are not known. Specimen: PBMCs or a T cell subset sorted from them (not recorded which). The genes are TRBV5-1 and TRBJ2-3; 8 bases are a match to TRBD1. This CDR3 reads CASSNGQGAPDTQYF. The CDR3 coding sequence is TGCGCCAGCAGCAATGGACAGGGCGCCCCAGATACGCAGTATTTT.